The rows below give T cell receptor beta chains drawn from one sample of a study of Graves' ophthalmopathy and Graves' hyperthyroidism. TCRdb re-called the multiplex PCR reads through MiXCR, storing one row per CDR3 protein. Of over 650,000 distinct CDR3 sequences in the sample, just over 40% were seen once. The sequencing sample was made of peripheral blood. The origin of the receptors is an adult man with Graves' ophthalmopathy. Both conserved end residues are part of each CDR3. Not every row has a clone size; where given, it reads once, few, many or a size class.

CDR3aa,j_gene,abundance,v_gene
CASSRGSDYGYTF,TRBJ1-2,many,TRBV19
CSAKGGDLTF,TRBJ1-2,once,TRBV20-1
CASSQDLTAQYF,TRBJ2-5,many,TRBV4-1
CASSPQGEKLFF,TRBJ1-4,.,TRBV7-2
CSGTGTENTEAFF,TRBJ1-1,many,TRBV29-1
CAIRGDSSGNTIYF,TRBJ1-3,.,TRBV10-3
CASWEGGFDDEQYF,TRBJ2-7,.,TRBV25-1
CASSVDRGRIQPQHF,TRBJ1-5,.,TRBV7-8
CAWRPMTDYEQYF,TRBJ2-7,few,TRBV19
CASSSGQFSGNTIYF,TRBJ1-3,many,TRBV7-9
CVSSPGTGGQPQHF,TRBJ1-5,.,TRBV7-9
CASSLSFSSEPQHF,TRBJ1-5,.,TRBV7-8
CASSENRGGAEAFF,TRBJ1-1,few,TRBV12-3/TRBV12-4
CASSQANGRAGNEQFF,TRBJ2-1,.,TRBV7-3
CASSLSVAPGETQYF,TRBJ2-5,many,TRBV7-8
CASSLFGGYGYTF,TRBJ1-2,.,TRBV25-1
CASSLGLDTRRYIREQYF,TRBJ2-7,.,TRBV11-2
CSVKTVNTEAFF,TRBJ1-1,many,TRBV29-1
CSTTGTRGGQETQYF,TRBJ2-5,.,TRBV20-1